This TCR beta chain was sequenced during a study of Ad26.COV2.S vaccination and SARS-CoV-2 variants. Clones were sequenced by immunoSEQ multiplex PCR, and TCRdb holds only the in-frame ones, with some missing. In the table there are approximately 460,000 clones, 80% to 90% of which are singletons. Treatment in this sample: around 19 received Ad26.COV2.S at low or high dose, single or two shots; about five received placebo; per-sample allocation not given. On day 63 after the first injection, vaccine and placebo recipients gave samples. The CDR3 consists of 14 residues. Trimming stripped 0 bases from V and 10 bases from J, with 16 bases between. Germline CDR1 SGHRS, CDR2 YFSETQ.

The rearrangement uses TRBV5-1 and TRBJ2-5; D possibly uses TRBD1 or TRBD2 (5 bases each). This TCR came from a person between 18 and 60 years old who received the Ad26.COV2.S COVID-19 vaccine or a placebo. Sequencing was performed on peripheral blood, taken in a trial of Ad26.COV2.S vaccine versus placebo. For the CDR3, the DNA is TGCGCCAGCAGCTTGGCCTGGGCTAGAGGGGACCAGTACTTC. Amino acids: CASSLAWARGDQYF.